This T cell receptor beta chain was sequenced for a study of blood T cell repertoires in COVID-19. Enrollees, roughly 18 to 89 years old, lived in some 24 US areas. Clinical histories supplied by participants themselves formed the basis of cohort assignment. This CDR3 has 13 residues. V was clipped by 6 bases and J by 4 bases; unmatched bases: 4. Germline loops: CDR1 MNHEY, CDR2 SVGAGI. The assay was immunoSEQ multiplex PCR, and TCRdb's table has in-frame clones only and misses some. This table has approximately 360,000 clones, around 87% appearing once. Sequenced material: PBMCs or T cells enriched from blood (not recorded which). The rearrangement joins TRBV6-5 to TRBJ2-7; 9 bases line up with TRBD1. The origin of this receptor is a man in his forties in a cohort exposed to, infected with or recovered from COVID-19 (not recorded which). The CDR3 loop is CASRPGQGYEQYF. The CDR3 bases are TGTGCCAGCAGGCCGGGACAGGGTTACGAGCAGTACTTC.